This T cell receptor (beta chain) was identified during a study of T cell repertoires in ileal Crohn's disease. As regards this clone: Its antigen is not known.

TCRB immunosequencing input was five hundred nanograms of biopsy DNA per sample. The assay was immunoSEQ multiplex PCR, and TCRdb's table has in-frame clones only and misses some. This table holds tens of thousands of clones, 70% to 90% found once. V lost 4 bases, J lost 8 bases, and 9 bases lay in between. CDR1 SGHVS and CDR2 FNYEAQ come from the germline V gene. CDR3 length equals 13 residues. As for time point: neoterminal ileum biopsy at postoperative endoscopy, about 6 months after surgery. Study-wide results and caveats: Active smokers at surgery had more clonal expansions than non-smokers.

This TCR was sampled from an adult with Crohn's disease. V gene TRBV7-6 combines with J gene TRBJ1-6; D gene unclear. The specimen sequenced was ileal tissue. DNA of the CDR3: TGTGCCAGCAGCTCGAGAGGTGATTCACCCCTCCACTTT. This sequence encodes CASSSRGDSPLHF.